A selection of T cell receptor beta chains follows, all from one sample in a study of cytomegalovirus exposure and HLA in healthy donors. Here immunoSEQ multiplex PCR was the method, and the copy in TCRdb shows in-frame clones only, minus some. The sample lists more than 100,000 clones; more than 60% were seen once. What was sequenced was PBMCs. The receptor source for this set is a woman between 35 and 50 years old in good health and CMV-seronegative. Both conserved end residues are part of each CDR3. A D gene is named only where the DNA matches it firmly.

cdr3_aa: CASSLDGVGTAEAFF
cdr3_length: 15
v_call: TRBV7-2
d_call: TRBD1
j_call: TRBJ1-1

cdr3_aa: CASSPPSGRMADTQYF
cdr3_length: 16
v_call: TRBV2
d_call: TRBD2
j_call: TRBJ2-3

cdr3_aa: CASSPSVGGPQHF
cdr3_length: 13
v_call: TRBV27
d_call: .
j_call: TRBJ1-5

cdr3_aa: CASSPKPRDIPPLGF
cdr3_length: 15
v_call: TRBV18
d_call: .
j_call: TRBJ1-1

cdr3_aa: CASSFRLAGDYEQYF
cdr3_length: 15
v_call: TRBV7-2
d_call: TRBD2
j_call: TRBJ2-7

cdr3_aa: CASSAGRDSPRYEQYF
cdr3_length: 16
v_call: TRBV5-1
d_call: TRBD1
j_call: TRBJ2-7

cdr3_aa: CASSYTGTGTYEQYF
cdr3_length: 15
v_call: TRBV7-2
d_call: TRBD1
j_call: TRBJ2-7

cdr3_aa: CASSPQTASSGANVLTF
cdr3_length: 17
v_call: TRBV18
d_call: .
j_call: TRBJ2-6

cdr3_aa: CASSFPPGEQYF
cdr3_length: 12
v_call: TRBV7-2
d_call: .
j_call: TRBJ2-7

cdr3_aa: CASSLHRDSTDTQYF
cdr3_length: 15
v_call: TRBV5-1
d_call: .
j_call: TRBJ2-3

cdr3_aa: CASSEGGRWDEQYF
cdr3_length: 14
v_call: TRBV6-1
d_call: .
j_call: TRBJ2-7

cdr3_aa: CASSQELTRNEKLFF
cdr3_length: 15
v_call: TRBV4-3
d_call: .
j_call: TRBJ1-4

cdr3_aa: CASQLSGRAAGELFF
cdr3_length: 15
v_call: TRBV28
d_call: TRBD2
j_call: TRBJ2-2

cdr3_aa: CSSSHGGPLFPRMGGYTF
cdr3_length: 18
v_call: TRBV7-9
d_call: .
j_call: TRBJ1-2

cdr3_aa: CASSLGDSQETQYF
cdr3_length: 14
v_call: TRBV5-1
d_call: .
j_call: TRBJ2-5

cdr3_aa: CASSPGTGGPYEQYF
cdr3_length: 15
v_call: TRBV18
d_call: TRBD1
j_call: .

cdr3_aa: CASSQDRGTEAFF
cdr3_length: 13
v_call: TRBV4-1
d_call: .
j_call: TRBJ1-1

cdr3_aa: CASTERDRGEKLFF
cdr3_length: 14
v_call: TRBV2
d_call: TRBD1
j_call: TRBJ1-4

cdr3_aa: CASSSADRGITEAFF
cdr3_length: 15
v_call: TRBV6-5
d_call: TRBD1
j_call: TRBJ1-1

cdr3_aa: CSVERSRKGYGYTF
cdr3_length: 14
v_call: TRBV29-1
d_call: .
j_call: TRBJ1-2

cdr3_aa: CASSPQEVSYEQYF
cdr3_length: 14
v_call: TRBV7-2
d_call: .
j_call: TRBJ2-7

cdr3_aa: CASSLAGLSTYNEQFF
cdr3_length: 16
v_call: TRBV28
d_call: .
j_call: TRBJ2-1

cdr3_aa: CASSLGGGWASGNNEQFF
cdr3_length: 18
v_call: TRBV11-2
d_call: TRBD2
j_call: TRBJ2-1

cdr3_aa: CASSSRDRSSYEQYF
cdr3_length: 15
v_call: TRBV7-2
d_call: TRBD1
j_call: TRBJ2-7

cdr3_aa: CASSRTGTAYEQYF
cdr3_length: 14
v_call: TRBV4-3
d_call: TRBD1
j_call: TRBJ2-7

cdr3_aa: CASSYSAAGNTIYF
cdr3_length: 14
v_call: TRBV6-6
d_call: .
j_call: TRBJ1-3

cdr3_aa: CASSLTPGTSGLNEQFF
cdr3_length: 17
v_call: TRBV4-1
d_call: TRBD2
j_call: TRBJ2-1

cdr3_aa: CASSSTGGGTKETQYF
cdr3_length: 16
v_call: TRBV7-2
d_call: .
j_call: TRBJ2-5

cdr3_aa: CASTRAGTGYYGYTF
cdr3_length: 15
v_call: TRBV28
d_call: TRBD1
j_call: TRBJ1-2

cdr3_aa: CASSDATGELFF
cdr3_length: 12
v_call: TRBV25-1
d_call: .
j_call: TRBJ2-2

cdr3_aa: CASSLGLFTDTQYF
cdr3_length: 14
v_call: TRBV7-2
d_call: .
j_call: TRBJ2-3

cdr3_aa: CASSHRGQGAPTLTYNEQFF
cdr3_length: 20
v_call: TRBV4-1
d_call: TRBD1
j_call: TRBJ2-1

cdr3_aa: CASSRTETYEQYF
cdr3_length: 13
v_call: TRBV6-1
d_call: .
j_call: TRBJ2-7

cdr3_aa: CASSHEVAGATGELFF
cdr3_length: 16
v_call: TRBV5-1
d_call: .
j_call: TRBJ2-2

cdr3_aa: CASSLVVAGGPSYEQYF
cdr3_length: 17
v_call: TRBV5-1
d_call: TRBD2
j_call: TRBJ2-7

cdr3_aa: CASSIGLAGGRVSYEQYF
cdr3_length: 18
v_call: TRBV19
d_call: TRBD2
j_call: TRBJ2-7

cdr3_aa: CASSKDREETQYF
cdr3_length: 13
v_call: TRBV16
d_call: TRBD1
j_call: TRBJ2-5

cdr3_aa: CASLWDYSSNTQYF
cdr3_length: 14
v_call: TRBV7-2
d_call: TRBD2
j_call: TRBJ2-3

cdr3_aa: CTARGDRGAGELFF
cdr3_length: 14
v_call: TRBV29-1
d_call: TRBD1
j_call: TRBJ2-2

cdr3_aa: CASRTGTVNEKLFF
cdr3_length: 14
v_call: TRBV2
d_call: TRBD1
j_call: TRBJ1-4

cdr3_aa: CASSYFVVGASNQPQHF
cdr3_length: 17
v_call: TRBV6-8
d_call: .
j_call: TRBJ1-5

cdr3_aa: CASSLQGNTEAFF
cdr3_length: 13
v_call: TRBV27
d_call: .
j_call: TRBJ1-1

cdr3_aa: CASSFDPRYEQYF
cdr3_length: 13
v_call: TRBV27
d_call: .
j_call: TRBJ2-7

cdr3_aa: CASSYSIYSNQPQHF
cdr3_length: 15
v_call: TRBV6-5
d_call: .
j_call: TRBJ1-5

cdr3_aa: CASRGTEKETQYF
cdr3_length: 13
v_call: TRBV19
d_call: .
j_call: TRBJ2-5

cdr3_aa: CASAQRSGGETQYF
cdr3_length: 14
v_call: TRBV5-6
d_call: .
j_call: TRBJ2-5

cdr3_aa: CASSVAPKNTEAFF
cdr3_length: 14
v_call: TRBV9
d_call: .
j_call: TRBJ1-1

cdr3_aa: CASSESGGGSYEQYF
cdr3_length: 15
v_call: TRBV9
d_call: TRBD2
j_call: TRBJ2-7

cdr3_aa: CAWIGAGTAIYEQYF
cdr3_length: 15
v_call: TRBV30
d_call: TRBD1
j_call: .

cdr3_aa: CASSLARTGVNYGYTF
cdr3_length: 16
v_call: TRBV7-9
d_call: .
j_call: TRBJ1-2

cdr3_aa: CATDRISYNEQFF
cdr3_length: 13
v_call: TRBV15
d_call: .
j_call: TRBJ2-1

cdr3_aa: CASSETPGGRRNTIYF
cdr3_length: 16
v_call: TRBV6-1
d_call: .
j_call: TRBJ1-3

cdr3_aa: CASSPPGVDTEAFF
cdr3_length: 14
v_call: TRBV19
d_call: .
j_call: TRBJ1-1

cdr3_aa: CASSRALGLAGDTDTQYF
cdr3_length: 18
v_call: TRBV11-2
d_call: TRBD2
j_call: TRBJ2-3

cdr3_aa: CASSPRGGNTGELFF
cdr3_length: 15
v_call: TRBV7-2
d_call: TRBD2
j_call: TRBJ2-2